Below are 21 T cell receptor beta chains sequenced from a single sample in a study of T cell repertoires in cytomegalovirus infection. Antigen specificity for these receptors is unknown. Using its own MiXCR run on the reads, TCRdb lists one record per CDR3 protein. The table lists about a million distinct CDR3 sequences, around 31% of them singletons, with about 14% in the top ten. This specimen was cultured CD8+ T cells from PBMCs, taken from culture after CMV antigen stimulation. The receptor set was obtained from a human donor in good health (CMV status not recorded). Some clones in this sample may be carry-over from other donors' samples.

The DNA of the CDR3 is TGTGCCATCAGGCCGATGGGGACGCAGTACTTC. It specifies CAIRPMGTQYF. This chain joins TRBV10-3 and TRBJ2-7, with D possibly being TRBD1 or TRBD2 (5 bases each). The ends were cut back, 6 bases at V and 9 bases at J, with 12 bases in the middle. This CDR3 is built from 11 residues. Germline values: CDR1 ENHRY, CDR2 SYGVKD.

This chain connects TRBV7-6 to TRBJ2-2; D possibly corresponds to TRBD1 (6 bases). The V end was cut by 4 bases, the J end by 5 bases, with 14 bases between. The germline gives CDR1 SGHVS, CDR2 FNYEAQ. There are 15 residues in the CDR3. The CDR3 reads CASSYNNRATGELFF. DNA for the CDR3: TGTGCCAGCAGCTATAATAACAGGGCAACCGGGGAGCTGTTTTTT.

This clonotype was counted at least ten times. The rearrangement joins TRBV7-2 to TRBJ1-1; D possibly corresponds to TRBD1 (5 bases). The CDR3 contains 14 residues. V was clipped by 2 bases and J by 3 bases, with 10 bases between them. Looked up from germline, CDR1 is SGHTA and CDR2 is FQGNSA. The CDR3 spells CASSLFGGYTEAFF. In nucleotides, the CDR3 is TGTGCCAGCAGCTTATTCGGGGGGTACACTGAAGCTTTCTTT.

This clonotype was observed a handful of times. The J gene is TRBJ1-2, the V gene TRBV7-8, with a weak D call TRBD1 (6 bases). Germline loops: CDR1 SGHVS, CDR2 FQNEAQ. With 7 bases removed from V and 6 bases from J, the gap between germline ends came to 18 bases. CDR3 length: 14 residues. CDR3 in DNA: TGTGCCAGCACCCGGAGGGGGGCGAGGGATGGCTACACCTTC. This translates into CASTRRGARDGYTF.

This clonotype came up a few times. The chain combines TRBV7-9 with TRBJ1-4; the match to TRBD1 covers 7 bases. Germline CDR1 SEHNR, CDR2 FQNEAQ (reference sequence). The V gene end was trimmed by 5 bases and the J gene end by 7 bases; junction bases not matched to a gene: 10. This CDR3 contains 15 residues. The CDR3 reads CASSPRDSSAEKLFF. The CDR3 coding sequence is TGTGCCAGCAGCCCTCGGGACAGTTCGGCTGAAAAACTGTTTTTT.

The gene calls are TRBV19 and TRBJ1-6; 10 nucleotides match TRBD1. Germline V gives CDR1 LNHDA, CDR2 SQIVND (reference sequence). This CDR3 is built from 16 residues. Trimming cost V 3 bases and J 8 bases; bases outside gene matches: 7. This CDR3 reads CASSIIRDRGDSPLHF. CDR3 in DNA: TGTGCCAGTAGTATCATCCGGGACAGGGGTGATTCACCCCTCCACTTT.

The chain is built from TRBV12-3 or TRBV12-4 and TRBJ2-3, with D possibly being TRBD1 (6 bases). V was trimmed by 7 bases and J by 2 bases, leaving 31 bases between them. The CDR3 is 20 amino acids. The CDR3, as DNA: TGTGCCAGCACCCTAACGACCAGGACAGTGTCCAAAGCGGCCACAGATACGCAGTATTTT. Encoded protein: CASTLTTRTVSKAATDTQYF.

This chain uses TRBV6-1 with TRBJ2-5; weak D call: TRBD2 (7 bases). With 3 bases removed from V and 2 bases from J, the gap between germline ends came to 16 bases. Per the germline V gene, CDR1 is MNHNS and CDR2 is SASEGT. The CDR3 runs 16 residues. The CDR3 loop is CASSDPRGGLQETQYF. The CDR3 DNA reads as TGTGCCAGCAGTGACCCGAGAGGGGGACTACAAGAGACCCAGTACTTC.

This clonotype was observed at least ten times. The V call is TRBV5-4, the J call TRBJ2-2; no reliable D call. Germline-derived CDR1 and CDR2 are SGHNT and YYREEE (reference sequence). The CDR3 is 15 residues long. Trimming removed 2 bases at V and 5 bases at J, with 13 bases between. The CDR3 nucleotides read TGTGCCAGCAGCTTCGCTAGGGCCGGAACCGGGGAGCTGTTTTTT. Residues: CASSFARAGTGELFF.

V gene TRBV6-6 combines with J gene TRBJ1-2; a weak D match, TRBD1 (5 bases). CDR1 and CDR2 from the germline V gene are MNHNY and SVGAGI (reference sequence). Between the trimmed V and J ends, which lost 1 base and 3 bases, there was a span of 18 bases. CDR3 size: 17 residues. The CDR3 spells CASSYFLNQGADYGYTF. The CDR3 nucleotides are TGTGCCAGCAGTTACTTCTTAAATCAGGGAGCTGACTATGGCTACACCTTC.

This chain connects TRBV19 to TRBJ1-5; D is unresolved. The ends were cut back, 5 bases at V and 4 bases at J, with 15 bases in the middle. The length of the CDR3 is 15 residues. The germline V gene encodes CDR1 LNHDA and CDR2 SQIVND (reference sequence). CDR3 loop: CASSQMDLGNQPQHF. The CDR3 DNA reads TGTGCCAGTAGTCAGATGGACTTAGGGAATCAGCCCCAGCATTTT.

This clonotype was seen only a few times. The chain links TRBV6-1 to TRBJ2-1; D gene uncertain. The V end lost 8 bases, the J end lost 9 bases, and 20 bases lay between the germline ends. From germline, CDR1 is MNHNS and CDR2 SASEGT. This CDR3 is built from 14 residues. The CDR3 here is CASVYLGFASEQFF. CDR3 bases: TGTGCCAGCGTCTACCTAGGCTTTGCCAGTGAGCAGTTCTTC.

This clonotype was detected ten times or more. The J gene is TRBJ2-7, the V gene TRBV7-2, with 9 bases lining up with TRBD2. From germline, CDR1 is SGHTA and CDR2 FQGNSA. The CDR3 length is 14 residues. V gave up 1 base and J gave up 7 bases; unmatched junction bases: 5. The DNA of the CDR3 is TGTGCCAGCAGCTTAGACGGACTAGCGCGTGAGCAGTACTTC. This gives the protein CASSLDGLAREQYF.

J is TRBJ2-5 and V is TRBV15; TRBD1 matches 9 bases. J lost 5 bases, V lost 3 bases, and 7 bases had no gene match. Germline CDR1 LNHNV, CDR2 YYDKDF (reference sequence). This CDR3 is built from 15 residues. This chain's CDR3 is CATSREDRGAETQYF. The CDR3, as DNA: TGTGCCACCAGCAGGGAGGACAGGGGTGCCGAGACCCAGTACTTC.

The rearrangement uses TRBV6-8 and TRBJ1-1, with D maybe TRBD1 (5 bases). The CDR3 has 17 amino acids. V gave up 0 bases and J gave up 8 bases, with 22 bases separating them. Germline V gives CDR1 MNHGY, CDR2 SAAAGT. Written as DNA, the CDR3 is TGTGCCAGCAGTTACTCGAAACAAAAAGGTGGGGGGAAAGAAGCTTTCTTT. Translation: CASSYSKQKGGGKEAFF.

This clonotype was detected a few times. The chain is built from TRBV19 and TRBJ1-2; D possibly corresponds to TRBD1 (5 bases). Trimming pared 3 bases from V and 6 bases from J, leaving 14 bases between. Looked up from germline, CDR1 is LNHDA and CDR2 is SQIVND (reference sequence). The CDR3 totals 14 residues. The CDR3 reads CASSILTPTDGYTF. CDR3 coding DNA: TGTGCCAGTAGTATCCTAACCCCGACAGATGGCTACACCTTC.

This clonotype showed up just a few times. V and J are TRBV5-1 and TRBJ2-3; D possibly uses TRBD1 or TRBD2 (5 bases each). Germline loops: CDR1 SGHRS, CDR2 YFSETQ. The CDR3 is 17 amino acids. Deletions cut 0 bases from V and 2 bases from J, with 16 bases between. This chain's CDR3 is CASSLARLEGFTDTQYF. CDR3 DNA sequence: TGCGCCAGCAGCTTGGCCAGACTTGAGGGGTTCACAGATACGCAGTATTTT.

CDR3 sequence (DNA): TGTGCCAGCAGCCTACTAGAGGTTAGCACAGATACGCAGTATTTT. The encoded protein is CASSLLEVSTDTQYF. This sequence joins TRBV7-2 and TRBJ2-3; D might be TRBD2 (5 bases). Germline V CDR1 and CDR2: SGHTA, FQGNSA. The V gene lost 5 bases and the J gene lost 0 bases, with 12 bases spanning the gap. The CDR3 extends over 15 amino acids.

This chain links TRBV12-3 or TRBV12-4 with TRBJ2-1; 10 positions match TRBD1. Losses at the gene ends were 7 bases for V and 3 bases for J; bases not matched to a gene: 9. There are 16 residues in the CDR3. CDR3: CASTTQGQGVYNEQFF. In DNA form, the CDR3 reads TGTGCCAGCACCACCCAAGGACAGGGGGTCTACAATGAGCAGTTCTTC.

On this clonotype: The junction departs from the called germline gene at one end, perhaps through a read error. V usage is TRBV6-6 and J usage is TRBJ2-6; D tentatively reads TRBD1 or TRBD2 (5 bases each). CDR1 and CDR2 (germline): MNHNY, SVGAGI (reference sequence). The CDR3 totals 16 residues. CDR3 nucleotide sequence: TGTGCCAGCAGTTACTCGGGAGCGCCCGGGGCCAACATCCTGACTTTC. Translated: CASSYSGAPGANILTF.

This rearrangement joins TRBV11-2 to TRBJ2-7; D tentatively reads TRBD1 or TRBD2 (5 bases each). Germline lookup yields CDR1 SGHAT and CDR2 FQNNGV. The CDR3 extends over 15 amino acids. V was clipped by 1 base and J by 3 bases, with 13 bases between them. The CDR3 sequence is CASSLGRDDNYEQYF. The CDR3, as DNA: TGTGCCAGCAGCTTAGGCCGGGACGACAACTACGAGCAGTACTTC.